Listed here are 28 T cell receptor beta chains from one sample, sequenced in a study of T cell responses to AZD1222 COVID-19 vaccine. The data were produced by immunoSEQ multiplex PCR, yet TCRdb's version contains in-frame clones alone and is incomplete. The profile shows 150,000 to 200,000 clones, around nine tenths of them singletons. This specimen was peripheral blood, taken 28 days after the second dose of the MenACWY control vaccine. The receptors originated from an adult who received the MenACWY meningococcal vaccine as a control.

The table lists this clone with a count of one. The CDR3 nucleotides read TGCGCCAGCAGCTTGAACACCCAAGAGACCCAGTACTTC. It specifies CASSLNTQETQYF. This sequence joins TRBV5-1 and TRBJ2-5; D uncertain. Germline V gene data show CDR1 as SGHRS and CDR2 as YFSETQ. V was shortened by 1 base and J by 1 base, with 5 bases between the two germline ends. This CDR3 is built from 13 residues. The full variable domain, completed using reference TRBV5-1 and TRBJ2-5, is KAGVTQTPRYLIKTRGQQVTLSCSPISGHRSVSWYQQTPGQGLQFLFEYFSETQRNKGNFPGRFSGRQFSNSRSEMNVSTLELGDSALYLCASSLNTQETQYFGPGTRLLVL.

The V gene is TRBV19, the J gene TRBJ2-1, with 12 nucleotides matching TRBD2. The CDR3 is 18 residues long. The junction had 7 bases not matched to a gene; V was cut back by 4 bases and J by 0 bases. CDR1 LNHDA and CDR2 SQIVND come from the germline V gene (reference sequence). The DNA for the CDR3 is TGTGCCAGTAGTAGGGCTAGCGGGAGGGGTAGCTCCTACAATGAGCAGTTCTTC. Translated: CASSRASGRGSSYNEQFF.

This clone appeared once. In DNA, the CDR3 is TGTGCCAGCAGTTACTCCAGGTCGGGCCATCCGAACACTGAAGCTTTCTTT. Amino acids: CASSYSRSGHPNTEAFF. The rearrangement uses TRBV6-2 or TRBV6-3 and TRBJ1-1; no clear D. V was shortened by 0 bases and J by 1 base, with 15 bases between the two germline ends. This CDR3 region has 17 residues. CDR1 is MNHEY and CDR2 is SVGEGT in the germline V gene.

V gene TRBV27 combines with J gene TRBJ2-2; D is uncertain. Germline CDR1 MNHEY, CDR2 SMNVEV (reference sequence). Deletions cut 5 bases from V and 5 bases from J, with 6 bases between. The CDR3 is 12 residues long. The CDR3 is CASSPSTGELFF. The DNA of the CDR3 is TGTGCCAGCAGTCCTTCTACCGGGGAGCTGTTTTTT.

V gene TRBV9 combines with J gene TRBJ2-2; 12 positions agree with TRBD2. Trimming removed 3 bases from V and 6 bases from J; junction bases left unmatched: 6. This CDR3 is 16 amino acids long. In germline, CDR1 is SGDLS, CDR2 YYNGEE. CDR3 sequence reads: CASSAPTSGSAGELFF. The CDR3 DNA follows: TGTGCCAGCAGCGCGCCGACTAGCGGGAGTGCCGGGGAGCTGTTTTTT.

This chain joins TRBV6-2 or TRBV6-3 and TRBJ2-5; 8 bases are shared with TRBD1. V gave up 1 base and J gave up 2 bases; unmatched junction bases: 3. The length of the CDR3 is 15 residues. Per germline, CDR1 MNHEY and CDR2 SVGEGT. The DNA of the CDR3 is TGTGCCAGCAGTTACTTGGGGACAGGTCAAGAGACCCAGTACTTC. Its translation: CASSYLGTGQETQYF.

The rearrangement links TRBV7-8 to TRBJ2-1; D call uncertain. V was clipped by 2 bases and J by 5 bases, with 10 bases between them. CDR1 is SGHVS, CDR2 FQNEAQ, per germline. The CDR3 runs to 14 residues. CDR3 protein: CASSLRQIDNEQFF. The CDR3 DNA reads as TGTGCCAGCAGCTTAAGGCAGATAGACAATGAGCAGTTCTTC.

This chain connects TRBV5-4 to TRBJ1-2, with TRBD1 identical over 9 bases. CDR3 length: 14 amino acids. V shed 4 bases, J shed 6 bases, and the junction held 7 bases outside the gene matches. CDR1 is SGHNT and CDR2 is YYREEE in the germline V gene (reference sequence). CDR3 protein: CASSQGQGADGYTF. The CDR3 nucleotides read TGTGCCAGCAGCCAGGGACAGGGAGCCGATGGCTACACCTTC. Filled out from reference TRBV5-4 and TRBJ1-2, the complete variable domain reads ETGVTQSPTHLIKTRGQQVTLRCSSQSGHNTVSWYQQALGQGPQFIFQYYREEENGRGNFPPRFSGLQFPNYSSELNVNALELDDSALYLCASSQGQGADGYTFGSGTRLTVV.

The chain carries TRBV14 and TRBJ1-2, with 8 bases matching TRBD1. Germline CDR1 is SGHDN and CDR2 is FVKESK. Losses at the gene ends were 1 base for V and 2 bases for J; bases not matched to a gene: 3. The CDR3 has 15 residues. The CDR3, as DNA: TGTGCCAGCAGCCAAGTCGGACAGGGAAACTATGGCTACACCTTC. Protein: CASSQVGQGNYGYTF.

This clone has a single count. CDR3: CASSFLRDNYEQYF. The CDR3 DNA is TGTGCCAGCAGCTTTCTACGGGACAACTACGAGCAGTACTTC. V gene TRBV7-9 combines with J gene TRBJ2-7; maybe TRBD1 (6 bases). The CDR3 is 14 residues long. V was clipped by 3 bases and J by 3 bases, with 12 bases between them. Germline V gives CDR1 SEHNR, CDR2 FQNEAQ (reference sequence).

The chain couples TRBV4-2 to TRBJ2-1, with 12 positions matching TRBD2. CDR3 length: 17 residues. The J segment lost 7 bases and the V segment lost 2 bases, leaving 9 bases of the junction unmatched. Germline assignment: CDR1 LGHNA and CDR2 YNFKEQ. In DNA form, the CDR3 reads TGTGCCAGCAGCCAAAACTTCGGACTAGCGGGACCTAATGAGCAGTTCTTC. Translating gives CASSQNFGLAGPNEQFF.

The chain employs TRBV30 and TRBJ1-3; TRBD1 matches at 7 bases. With 7 bases clipped from V and 2 bases from J, the junction kept 5 bases outside the gene matches. The CDR3 covers 13 residues. Looked up from germline, CDR1 is GTSNPN and CDR2 is SVGIG (reference sequence). CDR3 nucleotide sequence: TGTGCCTACAGCAGGGGGGCTGGAAACACCATATATTTT. Protein: CAYSRGAGNTIYF.

The rearrangement joins TRBV5-6 to TRBJ2-5, with D hard to call. The CDR3 is 14 amino acids. CDR1 SGHDT and CDR2 YYEEEE come from the germline V gene. Trimming removed 7 bases at V and 2 bases at J, with 15 bases between. The chain's CDR3 is CASARQATQETQYF. CDR3 DNA: TGTGCCAGCGCACGGCAGGCCACTCAAGAGACCCAGTACTTC.

The V gene is TRBV27, the J gene TRBJ2-7; no firm D call. Germline loops: CDR1 MNHEY, CDR2 SMNVEV (reference sequence). Trimming took 3 bases from V and 4 from J, leaving 10 bases between them. CDR3 length: 13 residues. The CDR3 protein is CASSFDNTYEQYF. CDR3 nucleotide sequence: TGTGCCAGCAGTTTCGACAACACTTACGAGCAGTACTTC.

The V call is TRBV29-1, the J call TRBJ2-7; D is undetermined. Germline V lookup: CDR1 SQVTM, CDR2 ANQGSEA. There are 13 residues in the CDR3. With 3 bases removed from V and 7 bases from J, the gap between germline ends came to 16 bases. CDR3 coding DNA: TGCAGCGTTGAGAGCTCACGGCTCGGGGAGCAGTACTTC. Residues: CSVESSRLGEQYF.

This rearrangement joins TRBV7-2 to TRBJ1-5, with D unresolved. The CDR3 extends over 15 amino acids. V was cut by 6 bases and J by 4 bases, with 16 bases left in between. Per the germline V gene, CDR1 is SGHTA and CDR2 is FQGNSA. CDR3 in amino acids: CASSPPGSGNQPQHF. The CDR3 DNA follows: TGTGCCAGCAGTCCCCCTGGGAGCGGTAATCAGCCCCAGCATTTT.

This rearrangement joins TRBV28 to TRBJ2-7, with TRBD1 as a possible D gene (6 bases). The CDR3 covers 13 residues. V shed 5 bases and J shed 5 bases, with 13 bases lying between them. Germline CDR1 is MDHEN and CDR2 is SYDVKM. CDR3 nucleotide sequence: TGTGCCAGCAGTACTCCCAGGGGCCACGAGCAGTACTTC. Amino acids: CASSTPRGHEQYF. The entire variable domain, with the rest obtained from reference TRBV28 and TRBJ2-7, is as follows: DVKVTQSSRYLVKRTGEKVFLECVQDMDHENMFWYRQDPGLGLRLIYFSYDVKMKEKGDIPEGYSVSREKKERFSLILESASTNQTSMYLCASSTPRGHEQYFGPGTRLTVT.

The chain couples TRBV15 to TRBJ1-2; D is ambiguous. V gave up 1 base and J gave up 8 bases, with 17 bases separating them. Germline values: CDR1 LNHNV, CDR2 YYDKDF (reference sequence). The CDR3 is 15 residues long. The CDR3 DNA reads TGTGCCACCAGCAGAGGCGGACCGTCCTCAAGAGGCTACACCTTC. The encoded protein is CATSRGGPSSRGYTF. Complete variable domain (other parts from reference TRBV15 and TRBJ1-2): DAMVIQNPRYQVTQFGKPVTLSCSQTLNHNVMYWYQQKSSQAPKLLFHYYDKDFNNEADTPDNFQSRRPNTSFCFLDIRSPGLGDTAMYLCATSRGGPSSRGYTFGSGTRLTVV.

The sample holds a few counts of this clone. The chain couples TRBV2 to TRBJ2-7; 12 bases match TRBD2. This CDR3 has 15 amino acids. Trimming at V came to 6 bases and at J to 2 bases, leaving 5 bases not matched to a gene. In germline, CDR1 is SNHLY, CDR2 FYNNEI. The DNA of the CDR3 is TGTGCCAGCAGCACGGGACTAGCGGGTCCCTACGAGCAGTACTTC. Its translation is CASSTGLAGPYEQYF.

V usage is TRBV7-9 and J usage is TRBJ2-3; 10 positions agree with TRBD2. The trim removed 6 bases at V and 2 bases at J, leaving 8 bases unmatched. The CDR3 runs to 16 residues. Per the germline V gene, CDR1 is SEHNR and CDR2 is FQNEAQ (reference sequence). CDR3 DNA: TGTGCCAGCAGGATACTAGCGGGGCCGTCCACAGATACGCAGTATTTT. This sequence encodes CASRILAGPSTDTQYF.

This chain links TRBV5-6 with TRBJ1-1; possibly TRBD1 for D (6 bases). The CDR3 covers 16 residues. CDR1 and CDR2 (germline): SGHDT, YYEEEE. Trimming pared 4 bases from V and 5 bases from J, leaving 21 bases between. The CDR3 sequence is CASSPGPGQGVTEAFF. The CDR3 coding sequence is TGTGCCAGCAGCCCCGGGCCGGGACAAGGTGTGACTGAAGCTTTCTTT.

The chain carries TRBV18 and TRBJ1-5, with D possibly TRBD1 on 6 matching bases. Germline V gene sequence: CDR1 KGHSH, CDR2 LQKENI. This CDR3 region has 15 residues. Trimming took 4 bases from V and 5 from J, leaving 15 bases between them. CDR3 sequence (DNA): TGTGCCAGCTCACGCGACCAGGGGAGGGATCAGCCCCAGCATTTT. It specifies CASSRDQGRDQPQHF.

V and J are TRBV13 and TRBJ2-4; TRBD1 aligns across 9 bases. V shed 2 bases and J 8 bases; nucleotides not matched to a gene: 7. CDR3 size: 15 residues. Germline CDR1 reads PRHDT; CDR2 reads FYEKMQ (reference sequence). The CDR3 nucleotides read TGTGCCAGCAGCTTATCTACGACAGGGGGTTACATTCAGTACTTC. It translates to CASSLSTTGGYIQYF.

The J gene is TRBJ2-7, the V gene TRBV6-2 or TRBV6-3; no clear D gene. Germline V gene sequence: CDR1 MNHEY, CDR2 SVGEGT. The V and J ends lost 4 bases and 4 bases respectively, with 11 bases between them. CDR3 length: 13 amino acids. CDR3 nucleotides: TGTGCCAGCAGTTTCTCACTGCGTTACGAGCAGTACTTC. Translating it yields CASSFSLRYEQYF.

The gene calls are TRBV5-1 and TRBJ2-1, with 14 bases fitting TRBD2. CDR1 and CDR2 from the germline V gene are SGHRS and YFSETQ. The CDR3 runs 18 residues. The ends lost 5 bases at V and 5 bases at J; junction bases unmatched: 12. The CDR3 DNA is TGCGCCAGCAGTACGGAAGGGACTAGCGGGAGCGTCCACAATGAGCAGTTCTTC. It is translated as CASSTEGTSGSVHNEQFF.

This chain connects TRBV7-2 to TRBJ1-5, with D possibly being TRBD1 (6 bases). This CDR3 spans 17 amino acids. The germline V gene encodes CDR1 SGHTA and CDR2 FQGNSA. V lost 2 bases to trimming and J lost 0 bases, with 14 bases between them. The CDR3 here is CASSLIAGAYSNQPQHF. The CDR3 nucleotides are TGTGCCAGCAGCTTAATTGCAGGGGCCTATAGCAATCAGCCCCAGCATTTT.

The rearrangement links TRBV28 to TRBJ2-3; weak D call: TRBD1 (6 bases). CDR3 size: 16 residues. Trimming shortened V by 5 bases and J by 2 bases, and 17 bases separated the two germline ends. Germline V gene sequence: CDR1 MDHEN, CDR2 SYDVKM. CDR3 sequence: CASSLLAGQNTDTQYF. In nucleotides, the CDR3 is TGTGCCAGCAGTCTCCTTGCCGGACAGAACACAGATACGCAGTATTTT.

In nucleotides, the CDR3 is TGTGCCAGCAGCGCGGCAGGGGGGAATTCACCCCTCCACTTT. It yields the protein CASSAAGGNSPLHF. The chain combines TRBV7-3 with TRBJ1-6, with 7 bases that match TRBD1. Germline CDR1 is SGHTA and CDR2 is FQGTGA. V shed 5 bases, J shed 7 bases, and the junction held 5 bases outside the gene matches. The CDR3 runs to 14 residues.